A selection of T cell receptor beta chains follows, all from one sample in a study of circulating and synovial CD4+ cells in juvenile arthritis. Using immunoSEQ multiplex PCR, the repertoire was profiled, and TCRdb retains in-frame clones only, with some absent. The data contain about 33,000 clones, around 96% of them seen just once; the ten biggest clones take up 0.16%. Sequencing was done on a sample of CD4+ T cells from blood. The receptors here all came from a human donor with juvenile idiopathic arthritis. The CDR3 runs from the conserved cysteine through the conserved F or W. A D gene is named only where the DNA matches it firmly. Not all rows give a size; the values are once, few, many and, for expanded clones, a class.

D	J	size	V	DNA	CDR3
.	TRBJ2-7	.	TRBV2	TGTGCCAGCAGCTCGGGACAAAATCGTGATCACGAGCAGTACTTC	CASSSGQNRDHEQYF
.	TRBJ2-7	.	TRBV28	TGTGCCAGCAGTTTATATTGGGAGACGAGCGGGTCCTACGAGCAGTACTTC	CASSLYWETSGSYEQYF
TRBD2	TRBJ2-2	.	TRBV19	TGTGCCAGTAAGCGGAGCGGGGGGGCCAAGGCCGGGGAGCTGTTTTTT	CASKRSGGAKAGELFF
.	TRBJ2-7	.	TRBV6-1	TGTGCCAGCAGTGATCAGGGTTACGGGCAGTACTTC	CASSDQGYGQYF
.	TRBJ1-1	once	TRBV7-6	TGTGCCAGCAGCCTTAACTACGGGGTTGGAGTTACTGAAGCTTTCTTT	CASSLNYGVGVTEAFF
TRBD1	TRBJ1-1	.	TRBV19	TGTGCCAGTACCCTAGGACAGGGGGACACTGAAGCTTTCTTT	CASTLGQGDTEAFF
.	TRBJ1-5	.	TRBV30	TGTGCCTGGAGCACGGCGGAGGGGCTTGGCAATCAGCCCCAGCATTTT	CAWSTAEGLGNQPQHF
TRBD2	TRBJ2-7	once	TRBV28	TGTGCCAGCAGTTTAGGGGGGGGCTCCTACGAGCAGTACTTC	CASSLGGGSYEQYF
TRBD1	TRBJ1-2	.	TRBV7-2	TGTGCCAGCAGCTCTAATCCGGGACAGGGGGCTGACACCTTC	CASSSNPGQGADTF
TRBD2	TRBJ2-3	.	TRBV7-9	TGTGCCAGCAGCGCCACTAGCGGTCCCACAGATACGCAGTATTTT	CASSATSGPTDTQYF
.	TRBJ2-7	.	TRBV7-2	TGTGCCAGCAGCTTAGGTCTAATTCCCGTCGAGCAGTACTTC	CASSLGLIPVEQYF
.	TRBJ1-1	once	TRBV6-1	TGTGCCAGCAGAATCGACTCGAACACTGAAGCTTTCTTT	CASRIDSNTEAFF
TRBD2	TRBJ2-7	.	TRBV7-8	TGTGCCAGCGATTCAAGGGACTATTTCTACGAGCAGTACTTC	CASDSRDYFYEQYF
TRBD1	TRBJ2-7	.	TRBV6-4	TGTGCCAGCAGTGAAGAGGGACAGGGGATTTACGAGCAGTACTTC	CASSEEGQGIYEQYF
.	TRBJ2-7	.	TRBV5-1	TGCGCCAGCAGCTTGGACCCGAGCAGCGGTCCTTACGAGCAGTACTTC	CASSLDPSSGPYEQYF
TRBD2	TRBJ2-3	.	TRBV6-5	TGTGCCAGCAGTTACGGGGCGGCTAGCGGTACAGATACGCAGTATTTT	CASSYGAASGTDTQYF
TRBD1	TRBJ2-7	.	TRBV28	TGTGCCAGCAGTATCCTCCGCCAGGACAGGTTTAAGGACGAGCAGTACTTC	CASSILRQDRFKDEQYF
.	TRBJ2-7	.	TRBV20-1	TGCAGTGCCCAAGGGGACGAGCAGTACTTC	CSAQGDEQYF
.	TRBJ1-4	once	TRBV5-1	TGCGCCAGCAGCTTAACAGGGCCAGAGGAAAAACTGTTTTTT	CASSLTGPEEKLFF
.	TRBJ2-7	.	TRBV27	TGTGCCAGCAGTTTAATGGGGGCAGGCGAGCAGTACTTC	CASSLMGAGEQYF
.	TRBJ2-7	.	TRBV19	TGTGCCAGTAGTATGGCAGTCTCCTACGAGCAGTACTTC	CASSMAVSYEQYF
.	TRBJ2-5	.	TRBV19	TGTGCCAGTAGTATAGGGGCAGCCCCACCACAAGAGACCCAGTACTTC	CASSIGAAPPQETQYF
.	TRBJ1-5	.	TRBV5-1	TGCGCCAGCAGCTTGGGACAGCCAAATCAGCCCCAGCATTTT	CASSLGQPNQPQHF
TRBD2	TRBJ2-6	.	TRBV27	TGTGCCAGCAGTCCCGGGACTAGCGACCCCTCTGGGGCCAACGTCCTGACTTTC	CASSPGTSDPSGANVLTF
.	TRBJ2-3	once	TRBV10-3	TGTGCCATCAGTGAGACTAGCTCAAGGTACACAGATACGCAGTATTTT	CAISETSSRYTDTQYF
.	TRBJ2-7	.	TRBV5-4	TGTGCCAGCAGCCCCCGAGGGAGTGCGGGGAACGAGCAGTACTTC	CASSPRGSAGNEQYF
TRBD1	TRBJ2-1	.	TRBV27	TGTGCCAGCAGGAACAGGGGAAATGAGCAGTTCTTC	CASRNRGNEQFF
TRBD2	TRBJ2-7	.	TRBV18	TGTGCCAGCTCACCGTGGACTAGCGGGAGCTCCTACGAGCAGTACTTC	CASSPWTSGSSYEQYF
.	TRBJ2-7	.	TRBV28	TGTGCCAGCGGCTGGGGGCAATACGAGCAGTACTTC	CASGWGQYEQYF
TRBD1	TRBJ1-1	.	TRBV7-2	TGTGCCAGCAGCACGACAGGGGGCCTAACTGAAGCTTTCTTT	CASSTTGGLTEAFF
TRBD2	TRBJ2-7	.	TRBV10-3	TGTGCCACCAGTGAGTCTGCGGGAGGCTCCTACGAGCAGTACTTC	CATSESAGGSYEQYF
TRBD1	TRBJ1-5	.	TRBV15	TGTGCCACCAGCAGGGGGACAGGGTCAATCAATCAGCCCCAGCATTTT	CATSRGTGSINQPQHF
.	TRBJ1-2	.	TRBV4-2	TGTGCCAGCAGCCAAGATCGCTATGGCTACACCTTC	CASSQDRYGYTF